This entry lists 5 T cell receptor beta chains sequenced from one sample in a study of human T cells and chemical hapten exposure (TCRdb year 2021). The time point label, read with the paper, signifies: healthy volunteer bleed at 2 weeks. Total RNA was extracted from unfractionated whole blood that had been collected in Tempus Blood RNA tubes. Library preparation was by RACE. The instrument was a NextSeq 500. The public sequencing data were trimmed at Q25 with fastp and processed into clonotypes with MiXCR by TCRdb, which kept only in-frame beta chains. Rows merge per CDR3 protein into single entries with the most common DNA and genes. In all, the sample holds under 95,000 distinct CDR3 sequences, and about 8.6% of those were seen once. The ten largest clones take up 2.9% of the sample. Sequencing input: whole blood. The receptor source for this set is a female donor in good health. Some clones in this sample may be carry-over from other donors' samples.

This clonotype was observed many times. The chain couples TRBV20-1 to TRBJ2-1, with 8 bases that match TRBD1. There are 13 residues in the CDR3. Germline assignment: CDR1 DFQATT and CDR2 SNEGSKA (reference sequence). The V segment lost 5 bases and the J segment 4 bases; nucleotides outside the gene matches: 4. CDR3 amino acids: CSALTGVYNEQFF. Here the CDR3 DNA reads TGCAGTGCTCTGACAGGGGTATACAATGAGCAGTTCTTC.

This clonotype was recorded at least ten times. The chain uses TRBV12-3 or TRBV12-4 and TRBJ2-7; D ambiguous. CDR3 length: 13 residues. V lost 2 bases and J lost 1, with 6 bases in between. The CDR3: CASSLIGSYEQYF. In DNA form, the CDR3 reads TGTGCCAGCAGTTTAATTGGATCCTACGAGCAGTACTTC.

This clonotype was counted at least ten times. The rearrangement uses TRBV27 and TRBJ1-2, with D maybe TRBD1 (6 bases). The CDR3 has 14 residues. The germline V gene has CDR1 MNHEY and CDR2 SMNVEV (reference sequence). Trimming left V 2 bases short and J 3 bases short, with 10 bases between. CDR3 nucleotide sequence: TGTGCCAGCAGTTTACAGGGGTTCGACTATGGCTACACCTTC. Its protein is CASSLQGFDYGYTF.

Details on this clonotype: A much bigger clone sits one base away, suggesting this may be a read error. The chain is built from TRBV5-1 and TRBJ2-7; no definite D call. Germline CDR1 is SGHRS and CDR2 is YFSETQ. The CDR3 is 15 residues long. CDR3 protein: CASSLVGPLSYEQHF. Here the CDR3 DNA reads TGCGCCAGCAGCTTGGTCGGTCCCCTCTCCTACGAGCAGCACTTC.

This clonotype was seen only a few times. This chain connects TRBV7-2 to TRBJ2-1, with D possibly being TRBD2 (5 bases). V was cut by 0 bases and J by 4 bases, with 7 bases left in between. The CDR3 has 14 residues. The germline CDR1 and CDR2 sequences are SGHTA and FQGNSA. Written as DNA, the CDR3 is TGTGCCAGCAGCTTAGCTCGGGGTTACAATGAGCAGTTCTTC. Protein sequence: CASSLARGYNEQFF.